This T cell receptor beta chain was found in a study of early T cells in non-severe SARS-CoV-2 infection. The overall study: From unsorted whole blood, bulk RNA was sequenced, and the chains remained unpaired. Study-wide points: Matching against VDJdb likely underestimated virus-specific expansions, favoring anti-spike CD8.

With respect to this clonotype: What it binds is not known. One end of the junction fails to match germline, which may point to a read error.

Using its own MiXCR run on the 5' RACE reads, TCRdb lists one record per CDR3 protein. The table shows approximately 45,000 distinct CDR3 sequences, with roughly a tenth occurring only once. What was sequenced was whole blood. This sequence was found in an adult who was a healthcare worker with PCR-confirmed SARS-CoV-2 infection or an uninfected control (not recorded which).

The DNA for the CDR3 is TGCAGTGCCAGAGGGAGCGGACTAGGCCCCTACGAGCAGTACTTC. This gives the protein CSARGSGLGPYEQYF. V gene TRBV20-1 combines with J gene TRBJ2-7; 7 bases agree with TRBD2. Germline-derived CDR1 and CDR2 are DFQATT and SNEGSKA (reference sequence). The CDR3 sequence is 15 residues long.